These 19 T cell receptor beta chains were all obtained from the same sample, sequenced in a study of PD-1 blockade in classical Hodgkin lymphoma. TCRdb's table, derived via immunoSEQ multiplex PCR, lists solely in-frame clones and lacks some. The sample yields over 35,000 clones, 85% to 90% seen once. All trial patients relapsed after autologous stem cell transplantation. Sequences were derived from peripheral blood mononuclear cells (PBMCs), sampled at baseline. The receptors originated from a human donor with classical Hodgkin lymphoma.

The chain joins TRBV6-5 to TRBJ2-5; perhaps TRBD2 as D (5 bases). Germline V lookup: CDR1 MNHEY, CDR2 SVGAGI. The length of the CDR3 is 13 residues. V lost 5 bases and J 1 base, leaving 8 bases between the germline ends. CDR3 in DNA: TGTGCCAGCAGTACTCGGGGCCAAGAGACCCAGTACTTC. It specifies CASSTRGQETQYF.

This chain uses TRBV18 with TRBJ1-1; D call uncertain. The ends were cut back, 4 bases at V and 1 base at J, with 7 bases in the middle. The CDR3 is made up of 13 amino acids. CDR1 KGHSH and CDR2 LQKENI come from the germline V gene. CDR3 sequence (DNA): TGTGCCAGCTCACTGACTAAGAACACTGAAGCTTTCTTT. Translating gives CASSLTKNTEAFF.

This chain links TRBV6-1 with TRBJ2-7, with D perhaps matching TRBD2 (6 bases). The germline V and J ends were trimmed by 5 bases and 5 bases, with 10 bases remaining between them. Germline V gene sequence: CDR1 MNHNS, CDR2 SASEGT. There are 12 residues in the CDR3. The CDR3 region is CASSSGTDEQYF. The CDR3 DNA sequence: TGTGCCAGCAGTTCCGGGACTGACGAGCAGTACTTC.

The V gene is TRBV18, the J gene TRBJ1-1; weak D call: TRBD1 (6 bases). The CDR3 spans 12 residues. Germline values: CDR1 KGHSH, CDR2 LQKENI. V gave up 3 bases and J gave up 7 bases, with 9 bases separating them. The CDR3 region is CASSPETGEAFF. Written as DNA, the CDR3 is TGTGCCAGCTCACCCGAGACAGGTGAAGCTTTCTTT.

J is TRBJ1-6 and V is TRBV5-4, with D perhaps matching TRBD1 (6 bases). The ends were cut back, 3 bases at V and 7 bases at J, with 23 bases in the middle. Germline loops: CDR1 SGHNT, CDR2 YYREEE (reference sequence). The CDR3 is 18 amino acids. CDR3 loop: CASSWKTGPNIQNSPLHF. CDR3 sequence (DNA): TGTGCCAGCAGCTGGAAAACAGGGCCCAACATACAAAATTCACCCCTCCACTTT.

The rearrangement joins TRBV21-1 to TRBJ1-6. TRBV21-1 is labeled a pseudogene. The CDR3 is made up of 16 amino acids. CDR3 region: CASSKGAGVYNSPLHF. The CDR3 bases are TGTGCCAGCAGCAAAGGGGCAGGAGTTTATAATTCACCCCTCCACTTT.

The chain joins TRBV5-1 to TRBJ1-2; D possibly corresponds to TRBD1 (5 bases). Germline CDR1 is SGHRS and CDR2 is YFSETQ. This CDR3 has 15 residues. V shed 4 bases and J shed 6 bases, with 19 bases lying between them. The CDR3 coding sequence is TGCGCCAGCAGCCGCCCTAAGGAGGCAGGGAATGGCTACACCTTC. It translates to CASSRPKEAGNGYTF.

V gene TRBV5-6 combines with J gene TRBJ2-3; a weak D match, TRBD1 (5 bases). The CDR3 has 13 amino acids. CDR1 and CDR2 (germline): SGHDT, YYEEEE. With 0 bases removed from V and 6 bases from J, the gap between germline ends came to 8 bases. This CDR3 reads CASSLVGQDTQYF. CDR3 bases: TGTGCCAGCAGCTTGGTGGGGCAGGATACGCAGTATTTT.

On this clone: The same CDR3 is also encoded by other DNA sequences in this sample. The chain carries TRBV7-3 and TRBJ2-3, with TRBD2 as a possible D gene (7 bases). The length of the CDR3 is 15 residues. The V gene lost 1 base and the J gene lost 2 bases, with 10 bases spanning the gap. The germline V gene has CDR1 SGHTA and CDR2 FQGTGA. The DNA for the CDR3 is TGTGCCAGCAGCTTAATTGCGGGGGCCACAGATACGCAGTATTTT. It is translated as CASSLIAGATDTQYF.

There are a few counts of this clone. The genes are TRBV7-2 and TRBJ1-4; possible D gene TRBD1, 5 bases. Germline loops: CDR1 SGHTA, CDR2 FQGNSA. The CDR3 is 16 amino acids. Between the trimmed V and J ends, which lost 3 bases and 5 bases, there was a span of 16 bases. The CDR3 sequence: CASSFWGGGLNEKLFF. The CDR3 DNA reads TGTGCCAGCAGCTTTTGGGGGGGTGGGCTAAATGAAAAACTGTTTTTT. Drawing the rest from reference TRBV7-2 and TRBJ1-4, the complete variable domain is GAGVSQSPSNKVTEKGKDVELRCDPISGHTALYWYRQSLGQGLEFLIYFQGNSAPDKSGLPSDRFSAERTGGSVSTLTIQRTQQEDSAVYLCASSFWGGGLNEKLFFGSGTQLSVL.

This chain links TRBV19 with TRBJ1-4, with 8 bases fitting TRBD1. Per the germline V gene, CDR1 is LNHDA and CDR2 is SQIVND (reference sequence). The CDR3 totals 14 residues. Unmatched junction bases numbered 6, after V lost 4 bases and J lost 8 bases. The CDR3 protein is CASSKDRGREKLFF. The CDR3, as DNA: TGTGCCAGTAGTAAAGACAGGGGTAGGGAAAAACTGTTTTTT.

The chain carries TRBV5-4 and TRBJ2-5; no reliable D call. The length of the CDR3 is 13 residues. CDR1 is SGHNT and CDR2 is YYREEE in the germline V gene (reference sequence). The V and J ends lost 1 base and 0 bases respectively, with 4 bases between them. The CDR3 reads CASSLYYQETQYF. The CDR3, as DNA: TGTGCCAGCAGCTTGTATTACCAAGAGACCCAGTACTTC. Using reference TRBV5-4 and TRBJ2-5 for the parts outside the CDR3, the full variable domain is ETGVTQSPTHLIKTRGQQVTLRCSSQSGHNTVSWYQQALGQGPQFIFQYYREEENGRGNFPPRFSGLQFPNYSSELNVNALELDDSALYLCASSLYYQETQYFGPGTRLLVL.

The chain has TRBV7-9 and TRBJ1-2; D unclear. Germline lookup yields CDR1 SEHNR and CDR2 FQNEAQ (reference sequence). V lost 3 bases and J lost 4, with 6 bases in between. CDR3 size: 12 residues. CDR3 sequence (DNA): TGTGCCAGCAGCTTCGGGTCCTATGGCTACACCTTC. The encoded protein is CASSFGSYGYTF.

As concerns this clone: Different DNA sequences within this sample yield the same CDR3. V usage is TRBV5-5 and J usage is TRBJ2-5, with 8 bases fitting TRBD1. J was trimmed by 5 bases and V by 4 bases; bases with no gene match: 1. The CDR3 is 12 amino acids. CDR1 is SGHKS, CDR2 YYEKEE, per germline (reference sequence). The CDR3 protein is CASSRQGETQYF. In nucleotides, the CDR3 is TGTGCCAGCAGCCGACAGGGGGAGACCCAGTACTTC.

The chain recombines TRBV7-2 with TRBJ2-7; D is perhaps TRBD1 or TRBD2 (5 bases each). V was pared by 1 base and J by 2 bases, with 12 bases between. The germline CDR1 and CDR2 sequences are SGHTA and FQGNSA. The CDR3 loop spans 15 amino acids. The DNA for the CDR3 is TGTGCCAGCAGCTTAGTGGGGACCGAAACCTACGAGCAGTACTTC. Its protein product is CASSLVGTETYEQYF.

In this sample, this clone turned up once. The V gene is TRBV14, the J gene TRBJ1-2; D is perhaps TRBD1 (5 bases). The germline V gene has CDR1 SGHDN and CDR2 FVKESK. The length of the CDR3 is 17 residues. V was pared by 0 bases and J by 4 bases, with 18 bases between. The CDR3 DNA reads as TGTGCCAGCAGCCAAGATAGTGGACACACCGCGTTCTATGGCTACACCTTC. Its translation is CASSQDSGHTAFYGYTF.

This rearrangement joins TRBV11-3 to TRBJ2-1; maybe TRBD2 (5 bases). V was clipped by 4 bases and J by 0 bases, with 13 bases between them. The CDR3 sequence is 16 residues long. Looked up from germline, CDR1 is SGHNT and CDR2 is YENEEA. CDR3 sequence reads: CASSWYSVSSYNEQFF. DNA for the CDR3: TGTGCCAGCAGCTGGTATAGCGTTAGCTCCTACAATGAGCAGTTCTTC.

The chain carries TRBV2 and TRBJ2-2, with TRBD1 matching over 7 bases. The length of the CDR3 is 14 residues. The V and J ends lost 5 bases and 3 bases, in that order; junction bases with no gene match: 3. The germline V gene encodes CDR1 SNHLY and CDR2 FYNNEI. Here the CDR3 reads CASSRQGDTGELFF. The DNA for the CDR3 is TGTGCCAGCAGTAGACAGGGAGACACCGGGGAGCTGTTTTTT. Full variable domain (rest looked up from reference TRBV2 and TRBJ2-2): EPEVTQTPSHQVTQMGQEVILRCVPISNHLYFYWYRQILGQKVEFLVSFYNNEISEKSEIFDDQFSVERPDGSNFTLKIRSTKLEDSAMYFCASSRQGDTGELFFGEGSRLTVL.

The CDR3 protein is CASSLGGAGRTDTQYF. CDR3 bases: TGTGCCAGCAGCTTGGGGGGAGCGGGACGCACAGATACGCAGTATTTT. V and J are TRBV5-8 and TRBJ2-3, with 7 nucleotides matching TRBD2. CDR3 size: 16 residues. The germline gives CDR1 SGHTS, CDR2 YDEGEE. The J segment lost 1 base and the V segment lost 0 bases, leaving 5 bases of the junction unmatched.